This T cell receptor (beta chain) was recovered during a study of blood T cell repertoires in COVID-19. Worth noting for this clone: The junction shows a germline mismatch at one end, possibly a read error.

Sequencing was performed with immunoSEQ multiplex PCR; in TCRdb, only in-frame clones are kept and a portion is missing. The sample records around 230,000 clones, around 90% being singletons. The CDR3 covers 17 residues. Germline CDR1 LGHDT, CDR2 YNNKEL (reference sequence). This TCR was sampled from a man aged 60-69 years who had recovered from COVID-19. Sequencing used peripheral blood. The chain couples TRBV3-1 (or the pseudogene TRBV3-2) to TRBJ2-2; 9 nucleotides align to TRBD2. The CDR3 reads CPTSHSARGGPAGELFF. The CDR3, as DNA: TGCCCCACCAGCCATTCCGCGCGGGGGGGGCCGGCCGGGGAGCTGTTTTTT.